A selection of T cell receptor beta chains follows, all from one sample in a study of early T cells in non-severe SARS-CoV-2 infection. One entry per CDR3 protein, called by TCRdb with MiXCR from the 5' RACE reads. Here the sample spans fewer than 70,000 distinct CDR3 sequences, roughly an eighth being singletons. Sequencing was done on a sample of whole blood. All receptors derive from an adult who was a healthcare worker with PCR-confirmed SARS-CoV-2 infection or an uninfected control (not recorded which). The CDR3 runs from the conserved cysteine through the conserved F or W. D genes are given only for firm matches. Rows give clone size only sometimes, using once, few, many, or a class for an expanded clone.

size	J	D	V	DNA	CDR3
many	TRBJ2-1	TRBD2	TRBV30	TGTGCCTGGAGTGGGCCGGGAGGGCCAGATGATGAGCAGTTCTTC	CAWSGPGGPDDEQFF
many	TRBJ2-1	TRBD1	TRBV3-1	TGTGCCAGCAGCCCGGGACAGCTCCACAATGAGCAGTTCTTC	CASSPGQLHNEQFF
many	TRBJ1-1	-	TRBV7-9	TGTGCCAGCAGCCCGGTCGAAGCTTTCTTT	CASSPVEAFF
-	TRBJ2-3	-	TRBV30	TGTGCCTGGAGTTTGAGGTCTAGCACAGATACGCAGTATTTT	CAWSLRSSTDTQYF
few	TRBJ2-7	-	TRBV7-9	TGTGCCAGCAGCTTTGGGACTCTGCCCTCCTACGAGCAGTACTTC	CASSFGTLPSYEQYF
many	TRBJ1-2	TRBD1	TRBV15	TGTGCCACCAGCCCCAGACAGGGGTATGACTATGGCTACACCTTC	CATSPRQGYDYGYTF
many	TRBJ1-1	TRBD1	TRBV18	TGTGCCAGCTCACCGGGGCCAGGTACAGGGGCATCTGAAGCTTTCTTT	CASSPGPGTGASEAFF
many	TRBJ1-2	TRBD1	TRBV29-1	TGCACCATCCTCGCGGAACAGGGGGCTGCCTATGGCTACACCTTC	CTILAEQGAAYGYTF
many	TRBJ2-5	TRBD1	TRBV28	TGTGCCAGCAGTTTGGACAGGGTACTAGAGACCCAGTACTTC	CASSLDRVLETQYF
few	TRBJ2-5	-	TRBV12-3/TRBV12-4	TGTGCCAGCAGTTCCGGACAAGGAGGAGCCCAGTACTTC	CASSSGQGGAQYF
-	TRBJ2-7	TRBD1	TRBV28	TGTGCCAGCAGTCCCCCCGGGACAGGGGCCCACGAGCAGTACTTC	CASSPPGTGAHEQYF
many	TRBJ2-6	-	TRBV12-3/TRBV12-4	TGTGCCAGCAGTCGGGTCTCTGGGGCCAACGTCCTGACTTTC	CASSRVSGANVLTF
many	TRBJ2-1	-	TRBV29-1	TGCAGCGTTGAAGATACTAGCCCCTCGGATGAGCAGTTCTTC	CSVEDTSPSDEQFF
many	TRBJ1-6	TRBD1	TRBV28	TGTGCCAGCAGACGGCGGACAGGGGGCTATAATTCACCCCTCCACTTT	CASRRRTGGYNSPLHF
many	TRBJ2-1	-	TRBV14	TGTGCCAGCAGCCAACTCACAGTTCCTCCCTACAATGAGCAGTTCTTC	CASSQLTVPPYNEQFF
-	TRBJ1-2	-	TRBV27	TGTGCCAGCAGTTTATATCAAACCTATGGCTACACCTTC	CASSLYQTYGYTF
many	TRBJ1-4	TRBD1	TRBV12-3/TRBV12-4	TGTGCCAGCAGTTCCCCCGGGACAGGGTTCGGAAAACTGTTTTTT	CASSSPGTGFGKLFF
many	TRBJ1-1	-	TRBV6-6	-	CASSYVVGQGATFF
few	TRBJ2-7	-	TRBV5-1	TGCGCCAGCAGCTTGGATGGCCAGGTCTACGAGCAGTACTTC	CASSLDGQVYEQYF
many	TRBJ1-1	-	TRBV6-5	TGTGCCAGCACTCACCGACTTAGGGGGATTAACACTGAAGCTTTCTTT	CASTHRLRGINTEAFF
few	TRBJ1-1	-	TRBV11-2	TGTGCCAGCAGCCGGGGGGTCATGAACACTGAAGCTTTCTTT	CASSRGVMNTEAFF
-	TRBJ1-4	-	TRBV15	TGTGCCACCAGCGGCAAACCCGGGACCGCTAATGAAAAACTGTTTTTT	CATSGKPGTANEKLFF
once	TRBJ1-2	TRBD1	TRBV29-1	TGCAGCGTTGGTCGCAGGGGGACGGGAAACTATGGCTACACCTTC	CSVGRRGTGNYGYTF
-	TRBJ1-5	-	TRBV20-1	TGCAGTGCTAGAGATCTGGGTCAGCCCCAGCATTTT	CSARDLGQPQHF
-	TRBJ2-3	-	TRBV29-1	TGCAGCGCCGGGGACTTTTCTACCACAGATACGCAGTATTTT	CSAGDFSTTDTQYF
many	TRBJ1-2	-	TRBV5-1	TGCGCCAGCAGCTTGGCCCATGATGGCTACACCTTC	CASSLAHDGYTF
few	TRBJ1-2	-	TRBV14	TGTGCCAGCAGCTCGGGACACTACTATGGCTACACCTTC	CASSSGHYYGYTF
few	TRBJ1-5	TRBD1	TRBV3-1	TGTGCCAGCAGCCAGGGACAGGGGTTTGGTAGCAATCAGTCCCAGCATTTT	CASSQGQGFGSNQSQHF